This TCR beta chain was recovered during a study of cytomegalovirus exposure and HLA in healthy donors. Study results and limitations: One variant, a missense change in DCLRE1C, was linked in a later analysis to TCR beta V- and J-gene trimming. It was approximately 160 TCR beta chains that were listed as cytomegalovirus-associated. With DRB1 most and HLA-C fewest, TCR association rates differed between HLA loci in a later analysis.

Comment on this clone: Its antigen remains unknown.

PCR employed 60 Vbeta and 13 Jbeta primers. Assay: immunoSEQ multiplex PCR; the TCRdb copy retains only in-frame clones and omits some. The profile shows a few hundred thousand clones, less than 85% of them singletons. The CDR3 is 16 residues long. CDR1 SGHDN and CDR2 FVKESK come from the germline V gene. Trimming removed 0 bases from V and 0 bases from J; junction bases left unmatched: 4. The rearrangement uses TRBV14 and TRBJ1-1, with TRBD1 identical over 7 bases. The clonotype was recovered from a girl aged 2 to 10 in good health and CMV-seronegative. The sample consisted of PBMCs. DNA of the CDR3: TGTGCCAGCAGCCAAGACAGGGGGATTATGAACACTGAAGCTTTCTTT. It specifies CASSQDRGIMNTEAFF.